The source of this TCR beta chain is a study of blood T cells in healthy people across ages. Study-level background: Per two T cells, about one barcoded beta molecule was captured through template switching. The study, taken as a whole, reports: Using unsorted PBMCs precluded a conclusive naive versus antigen-experienced comparison.

Trimming took 0 bases from V and 2 from J; bases not matched to a gene: 6. Per the germline V gene, CDR1 is SGHRS and CDR2 is YFSETQ. The CDR3 is 16 residues long. Sample-barcoded 5' priming and a J-beta primer mix drove a second PCR of 7 to 11 cycles. Every molecule of cDNA carried a tag from a template-switch adaptor with 12 random nucleotides. Sequencing recovered at least 2.5 million CDR3-containing paired-end reads from each sample. Using its own MiXCR run on the 5' RACE reads, TCRdb lists one record per CDR3 protein. Of fewer than 2,000,000 distinct CDR3 sequences listed, almost 35% are singletons. Of note for this clonotype: Its specificity is unknown.

This sequence originates from a young woman in good health. This chain uses TRBV5-1 with TRBJ2-3; 7 positions agree with TRBD2. Material for sequencing was blood. The CDR3 loop reads CASSLAKAGPTDTQYF. The CDR3 DNA reads as TGCGCCAGCAGCTTGGCCAAAGCGGGACCCACAGATACGCAGTATTTT.